This T cell receptor (beta chain) emerged from a study of blood T cells in healthy people across ages. A sample-barcoded 5' primer and a J-beta primer mix were used in a second PCR of about 7 to 12 cycles. A 12-random-nucleotide template-switch adaptor tagged each cDNA molecule. MiXCR, applied by TCRdb to the 5' RACE reads, yields one record per CDR3 protein. This table holds roughly 1.6 million distinct CDR3 sequences, about 35% found once. This CDR3 comprises 15 residues. Looked up from germline, CDR1 is MNHEY and CDR2 is SMNVEV (reference sequence). J was trimmed by 5 bases and V by 6 bases; bases with no gene match: 9.

This chain links TRBV27 with TRBJ2-1, with 8 bases lining up with TRBD2. Sequences were obtained from blood. This receptor was identified in a woman under 40 in good health. The DNA for the CDR3 is TGTGCCAGCAGATTACTAGCGGCATCTAACAATGAGCAGTTCTTC. Its protein is CASRLLAASNNEQFF.